This section outlines one T cell receptor beta chain sequence together with its context. The target of this receptor is not known. No base quality values were provided; no much bigger clone lies one nucleotide off. This specimen's treatment or condition label, per the study, means: in vitro stimulation with specific CMV peptide epitopes to enrich CMV-specific T cells. This record belongs to a study of T cell repertoires in cytomegalovirus infection (dated by TCRdb to the late 2010s). General notes on the study: Alongside well-studied HLA-B-restricted epitopes, the peptide stimulations were aimed at recently identified HLA-C-restricted CMV epitopes, whose presentation resists viral immunomodulation. Donor HLA type was relevant to the analysis, as public TCR beta signatures indicated carriage of CMV infection together with the matching HLA type. Overall study outcomes, separate from this receptor: In both this cohort and an independent roughly 330-donor cohort, the cumulative frequency of public TCR beta family members distinguished carriers of CMV infection plus the relevant HLA type. The ex vivo response was dominated by HLA-C-restricted CMV-specific TCR beta clonotypes, and the single most frequent clonotype in two of eight donors was supplied by these HLA-C-restricted clonotypes.

The CDR3 has 15 amino acids, counting the end cysteine and phenylalanine. Of all the DNA, just the CDR3 is kept, 45 bases in frame from base 1. Germline trimming: 6 bases from V, 2 bases from J; junction bases outside gene matches: 6. Looking up the germline V gene (reference sequence) yields CDR1 MNHEY and CDR2 SMNVEV. Sequenced using an Illumina HiSeq 1500. Through fastp at Q25 and MiXCR, TCRdb rebuilt clones from the public reads, retaining in-frame beta chains. Entries are consolidated by CDR3 protein sequence, retaining the most common genes and DNA. Present in this sample are hundreds of thousands of distinct CDR3 sequences, roughly 30% of which were seen just once. The ten largest account for about 20% of the sample.

Sequenced material: cultured PBMCs, taken from culture after CMV antigen stimulation. Recombination linked TRBV27 to TRBJ2-1; TRBD2 agrees with 8 junctional bases. The sequence came from a human donor in good health (CMV status not recorded). Some clones in this sample may be carry-over from other donors' samples. CDR3 reads: CASSSPGLAYNEQFF. In nucleotides, the sequence is TGTGCCAGCAGCAGCCCGGGACTAGCCTACAATGAGCAGTTCTTC.